One and the same sample provided the 10 T cell receptor beta chains below, sequenced in a study of cytomegalovirus exposure and HLA in healthy donors. The PCR contained 60 Vbeta and 13 Jbeta primers. Method: immunoSEQ multiplex PCR; TCRdb's copy keeps in-frame clones and lacks some. The table includes under 200,000 clones, 77% detected once. Sequenced input: PBMCs. These TCRs come from a woman in her thirties in good health and CMV-seronegative.

The V call is TRBV5-4, the J call TRBJ2-1; 8 bases agree with TRBD1. Germline assignment: CDR1 SGHNT and CDR2 YYREEE (reference sequence). J gave up 3 bases and V 1 base, and 3 bases lay outside the gene matches. The CDR3 length is 15 residues. This chain's CDR3 is CASSLTGGHYNEQFF. In DNA form, the CDR3 reads TGTGCCAGCAGCTTGACAGGGGGTCACTACAATGAGCAGTTCTTC.

The J gene is TRBJ1-2, the V gene TRBV5-6; D is perhaps TRBD1 (5 bases). This CDR3 spans 16 amino acids. V was clipped by 2 bases and J by 2 bases, with 16 bases between them. The germline V gene encodes CDR1 SGHDT and CDR2 YYEEEE. The CDR3 DNA reads TGTGCCAGCAGCTTTAAGGGGCCTAGTGAGAACTATGGCTACACCTTC. The encoded protein is CASSFKGPSENYGYTF.

The chain recombines TRBV7-2 with TRBJ2-3; weak D call: TRBD2 (5 bases). The CDR3 covers 18 residues. Germline CDR1 reads SGHTA; CDR2 reads FQGNSA. Trimming took 3 bases from V and 0 from J, leaving 19 bases between them. In DNA, the CDR3 is TGTGCCAGCAGCTTCGTGCTATCCGGGGTAGGGAGCACAGATACGCAGTATTTT. Translated: CASSFVLSGVGSTDTQYF.

The chain recombines TRBV5-1 with TRBJ2-7; a weak D match, TRBD2 (6 bases). This CDR3 has 13 residues. V was cut by 4 bases and J by 6 bases, with 14 bases left in between. CDR1 and CDR2 from the germline V gene are SGHRS and YFSETQ. This CDR3 is CASSGTQGGEQYF. For the CDR3, the DNA is TGCGCCAGCAGCGGAACCCAGGGAGGCGAGCAGTACTTC.

The chain joins TRBV5-5 to TRBJ1-1, with 7 bases matching TRBD1. Trimming took 4 bases from V and 0 from J; bases not matched to a gene: 6. Germline-derived CDR1 and CDR2 are SGHKS and YYEKEE (reference sequence). The CDR3 consists of 15 residues. CDR3 nucleotide sequence: TGTGCCAGCAGCGGGGTTGGGACAGTGAACACTGAAGCTTTCTTT. Translation gives CASSGVGTVNTEAFF.

The CDR3 DNA reads as TGTGCCAGCAGCCCGCTAGGGGGTCAGCCCCAGCATTTT. This sequence encodes CASSPLGGQPQHF. The chain uses TRBV6-5 and TRBJ1-5; tentative D call: TRBD1 (6 bases). V was pared by 6 bases and J by 6 bases, with 12 bases between. Germline assignment: CDR1 MNHEY and CDR2 SVGAGI. This CDR3 has 13 amino acids.

This chain connects TRBV5-1 to TRBJ2-1; D is ambiguous. This CDR3 is 15 amino acids long. V lost 4 bases to trimming and J lost 2 bases, with 13 bases between them. Germline V gene sequence: CDR1 SGHRS, CDR2 YFSETQ. The CDR3 here is CASSVTNSPYNEQFF. CDR3 nucleotide sequence: TGCGCCAGCAGCGTCACGAACAGCCCCTACAATGAGCAGTTCTTC.

The chain carries TRBV5-1 and TRBJ1-1; unclear D gene. V lost 7 bases and J 0 bases, leaving 13 bases between the germline ends. This CDR3 has 14 amino acids. Germline V gene data show CDR1 as SGHRS and CDR2 as YFSETQ. The DNA for the CDR3 is TGCGCCAGCCGAAAGACTCTAATGAACACTGAAGCTTTCTTT. Encoded protein: CASRKTLMNTEAFF. The variable domain in full, with the rest retrieved from reference TRBV5-1 and TRBJ1-1, is KAGVTQTPRYLIKTRGQQVTLSCSPISGHRSVSWYQQTPGQGLQFLFEYFSETQRNKGNFPGRFSGRQFSNSRSEMNVSTLELGDSALYLCASRKTLMNTEAFFGQGTRLTVV.

The chain uses TRBV6-5 and TRBJ1-2; D perhaps matches TRBD1 (5 bases). CDR1 MNHEY and CDR2 SVGAGI come from the germline V gene. V was shortened by 5 bases and J by 2 bases, with 12 bases between the two germline ends. The CDR3 covers 14 residues. The CDR3 region has the DNA TGTGCCAGCAGTCTTAGGTCAGGGAACTATGGCTACACCTTC. Its translation: CASSLRSGNYGYTF.

The chain uses TRBV28 and TRBJ2-5; D might be TRBD2 (5 bases). V was trimmed by 7 bases and J by 8 bases, leaving 20 bases between them. The V gene's germline CDR1 is MDHEN and CDR2 SYDVKM. This CDR3 has 14 amino acids. DNA for the CDR3: TGTGCCAGCACCCGAGGGCTAGCCCTAGAAACCCAGTACTTC. The encoded protein is CASTRGLALETQYF.